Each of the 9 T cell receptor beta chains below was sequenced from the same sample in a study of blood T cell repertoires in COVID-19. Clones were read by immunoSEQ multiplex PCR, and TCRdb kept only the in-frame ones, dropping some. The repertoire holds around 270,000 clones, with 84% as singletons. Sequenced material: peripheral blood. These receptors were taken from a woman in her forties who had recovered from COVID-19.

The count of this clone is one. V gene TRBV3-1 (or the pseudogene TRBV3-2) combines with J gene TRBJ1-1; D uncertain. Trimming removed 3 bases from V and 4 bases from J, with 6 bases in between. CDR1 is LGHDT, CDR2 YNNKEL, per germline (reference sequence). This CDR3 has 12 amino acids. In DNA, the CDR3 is TGTGCCAGCAGCCAGAGTCCCACTGAAGCTTTCTTT. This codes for CASSQSPTEAFF.

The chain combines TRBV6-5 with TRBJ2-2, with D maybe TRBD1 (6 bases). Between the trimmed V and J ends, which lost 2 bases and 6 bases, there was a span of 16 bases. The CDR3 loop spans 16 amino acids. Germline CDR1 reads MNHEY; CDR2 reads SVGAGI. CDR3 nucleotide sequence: TGTGCCAGCAGTTACGACCCCGACAGGTTAGCCGGGGAGCTGTTTTTT. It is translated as CASSYDPDRLAGELFF.

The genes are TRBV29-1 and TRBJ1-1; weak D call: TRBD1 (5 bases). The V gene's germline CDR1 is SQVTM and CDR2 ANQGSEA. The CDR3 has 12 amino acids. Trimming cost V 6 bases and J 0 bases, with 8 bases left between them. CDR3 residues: CSVLTVNTEAFF. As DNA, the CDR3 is TGCAGCGTCCTGACAGTGAACACTGAAGCTTTCTTT.

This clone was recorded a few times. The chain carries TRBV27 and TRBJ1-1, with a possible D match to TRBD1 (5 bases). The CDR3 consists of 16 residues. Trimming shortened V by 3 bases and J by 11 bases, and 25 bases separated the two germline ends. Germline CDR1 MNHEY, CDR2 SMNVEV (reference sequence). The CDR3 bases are TGTGCCAGCAGTTTGGGACGGGACTTACATTGGAAGGGGGCTTTCTTT. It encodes CASSLGRDLHWKGAFF.

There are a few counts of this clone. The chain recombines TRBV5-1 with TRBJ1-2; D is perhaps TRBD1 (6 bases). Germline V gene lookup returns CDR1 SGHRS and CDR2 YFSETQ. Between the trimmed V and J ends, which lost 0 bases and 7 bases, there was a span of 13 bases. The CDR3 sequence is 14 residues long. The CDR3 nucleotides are TGCGCCAGCAGCTTGGGACAGGACTCCACTGGCTACACCTTC. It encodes CASSLGQDSTGYTF. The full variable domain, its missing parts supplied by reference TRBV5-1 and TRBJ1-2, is KAGVTQTPRYLIKTRGQQVTLSCSPISGHRSVSWYQQTPGQGLQFLFEYFSETQRNKGNFPGRFSGRQFSNSRSEMNVSTLELGDSALYLCASSLGQDSTGYTFGSGTRLTVV.

CDR3 loop: CASRGTGSNQPQHF. The CDR3 DNA reads as TGCGCCAGCAGAGGGACAGGCAGCAATCAGCCCCAGCATTTT. The genes are TRBV10-2 and TRBJ1-5, with 8 bases that match TRBD1. J gave up 1 base and V 6 bases, and 2 bases lay outside the gene matches. The CDR3 runs 14 residues. CDR1 and CDR2 from the germline V gene are WSHSY and SAAADI.

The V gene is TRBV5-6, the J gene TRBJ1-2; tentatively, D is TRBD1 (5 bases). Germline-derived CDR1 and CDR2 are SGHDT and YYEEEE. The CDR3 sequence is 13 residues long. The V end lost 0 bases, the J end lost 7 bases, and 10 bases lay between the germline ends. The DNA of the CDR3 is TGTGCCAGCAGCTTGGTGCAGGGCAGTGGCTACACCTTC. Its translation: CASSLVQGSGYTF.

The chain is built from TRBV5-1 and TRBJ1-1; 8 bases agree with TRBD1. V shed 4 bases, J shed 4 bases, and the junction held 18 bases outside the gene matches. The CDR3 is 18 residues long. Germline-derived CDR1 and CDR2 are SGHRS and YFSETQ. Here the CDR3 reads CASSPSPLDRGYSTEAFF. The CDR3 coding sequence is TGCGCCAGCAGCCCATCCCCTCTCGACAGGGGATATAGCACTGAAGCTTTCTTT.

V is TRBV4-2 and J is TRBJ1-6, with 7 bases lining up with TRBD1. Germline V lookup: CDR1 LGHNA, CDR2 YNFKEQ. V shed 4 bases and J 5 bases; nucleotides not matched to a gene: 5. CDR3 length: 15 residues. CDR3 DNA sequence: TGTGCCAGCAGCCGAGGGGACAGCGATAATTCACCCCTCCACTTT. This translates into CASSRGDSDNSPLHF.